This T cell receptor beta chain appears in the sequencing data of a study of human T cells and chemical hapten exposure. General study points: Among expanded TCRs, significantly more large CDR3 similarity clusters formed than among controls.

Comment on this clonotype: Its antigen remains unidentified.

The time point denotes: patch test 1, 2 weeks after DPC sensitization. Regarding treatment: therapeutic diphenylcyclopropenone sensitization with weekly scalp DPC. Total RNA was isolated from whole blood that had not been fractionated. TCRdb re-derived calls from the RACE reads in MiXCR, one entry per CDR3 protein. The sample has about 380,000 distinct CDR3 sequences; roughly 4.8% are singletons. V lost 0 bases, J lost 5 bases, and 14 bases lay in between. This CDR3 comprises 15 residues. From germline, CDR1 is SGHRS and CDR2 YFSETQ. The sequencing here drew on whole blood, taken in connection with sensitization to the hapten diphenylcyclopropenone (DPC). V usage is TRBV5-1 and J usage is TRBJ2-5; possibly TRBD1 for D (6 bases). The origin of this receptor is a woman aged 50 to 60 with alopecia areata. Some clones in this sample may be carry-over from other donors' samples. CDR3 protein: CASSLEQGRRETQYF. CDR3 nucleotide sequence: TGCGCCAGCAGCTTGGAACAGGGCCGGAGGGAGACCCAGTACTTC.